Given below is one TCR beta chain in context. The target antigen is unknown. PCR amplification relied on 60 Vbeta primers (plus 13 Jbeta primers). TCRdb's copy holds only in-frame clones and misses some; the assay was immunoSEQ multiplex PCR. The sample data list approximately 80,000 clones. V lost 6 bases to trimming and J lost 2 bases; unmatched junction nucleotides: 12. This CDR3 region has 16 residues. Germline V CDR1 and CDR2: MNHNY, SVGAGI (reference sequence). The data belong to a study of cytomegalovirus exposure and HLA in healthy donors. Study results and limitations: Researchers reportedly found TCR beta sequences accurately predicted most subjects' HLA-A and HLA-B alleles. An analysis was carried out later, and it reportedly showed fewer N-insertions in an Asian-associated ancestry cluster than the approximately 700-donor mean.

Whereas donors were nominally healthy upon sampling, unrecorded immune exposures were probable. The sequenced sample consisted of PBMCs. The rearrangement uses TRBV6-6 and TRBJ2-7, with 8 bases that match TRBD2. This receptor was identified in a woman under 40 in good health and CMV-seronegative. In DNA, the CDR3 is TGTGCCAGCAGACCCTCCGGGGGGGCGATCGCCTACGAGCAGTACTTC. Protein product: CASRPSGGAIAYEQYF.